This is a list of T cell receptor beta chains from one sample in a study of cytomegalovirus exposure and HLA in healthy donors. Using immunoSEQ multiplex PCR, the repertoire was profiled, and TCRdb retains in-frame clones only, with some absent. The sample holds approximately 88,000 clones, approximately 80% seen once. The sequenced sample was PBMCs. Receptors originate from a man aged 18 to 30 in good health and CMV-seronegative. Both conserved end residues are part of each CDR3. Fields, in order: D gene, J gene, clone size, V gene, CDR3 DNA, CDR3 protein. D genes are given only for firm matches. Clone size appears in some rows only: once, few, many, or a class for an expanded clone.

>-|TRBJ1-5|-|TRBV4-2
TGTGCCAGCAGCCAAGCTTCGGCAGGCGACCAGCCCCAGCATTTT
CASSQASAGDQPQHF
>-|TRBJ2-7|-|TRBV4-2
TGTGCCAGCAGCCAAGAGAGGGGGGGTCCGACCTACGAGCAGTACTTC
CASSQERGGPTYEQYF
>TRBD1|TRBJ2-5|-|TRBV4-1
TGCGCCAGCAGCCAGGATGGGACAGGGGTCGAGACCCAGTACTTC
CASSQDGTGVETQYF
>-|TRBJ1-1|-|TRBV9
TGTGCCAGCAGCGTAGGGTGGGGCGGTGGGCGGATGAACACTGAAGCTTTCTTT
CASSVGWGGGRMNTEAFF
>-|TRBJ1-4|-|TRBV5-1
TGCGCCAGCAGCCCGGGACACATTAATGAAAAACTGTTTTTT
CASSPGHINEKLFF
>TRBD1|TRBJ1-6|-|TRBV6-4
TGTGCCAGCAGTGAAGAGACAGGGCAAAATTCACCCCTCCACTTT
CASSEETGQNSPLHF
>-|TRBJ2-1|-|TRBV9
TGTGCCAGCAGCGTGACAGAAACGGGGGATGAGCAGTTCTTC
CASSVTETGDEQFF
>-|TRBJ1-5|-|TRBV5-1
TGCGCCAGCAGCTTGGAAAGGACAGCCGCACGGGTTAATAGCAATCAGCCCCAGCATTTT
CASSLERTAARVNSNQPQHF
>-|TRBJ1-2|few|TRBV9
TGTGCCAGCAGCCCCAATACAGGCTATGGCTACACCTTC
CASSPNTGYGYTF
>TRBD1|TRBJ2-2|-|TRBV5-1
TGCGCCAGCAGCCTGGACAGGCCGAACACCGGGGAGCTGTTTTTT
CASSLDRPNTGELFF
>-|TRBJ2-7|-|TRBV15
TGTGCCACCAGCAGAGATAGGAACAGTCGCTACGAGCAGTACTTC
CATSRDRNSRYEQYF
>-|TRBJ1-2|-|TRBV7-9
TGTTCCAGCAGCTTAGAAATATTACATGCTAACTATGGCTACACCTTC
CSSSLEILHANYGYTF
>TRBD1|TRBJ1-4|few|TRBV7-9
TGTGCCAGCAGCTTCGGACAGGGGGGACTTGTGTATGAAAAACTGTTTTTT
CASSFGQGGLVYEKLFF
>-|TRBJ2-3|-|TRBV27
TGTGCCAGCAGTTCCCCCTCCAGGGAACGCACAGATACGCAGTATTTT
CASSSPSRERTDTQYF
>-|TRBJ1-5|-|TRBV2
TGTGCCAGCAGTGAATTTGCAACAAGATATAGCAATCAGCCCCAGCATTTT
CASSEFATRYSNQPQHF
>-|TRBJ1-4|-|TRBV19
TGTGCCTCCAGTAGTATAAGGAAGGGGAGTGGACAGACTGAAGAAAAACTGTTTTTT
CASSSIRKGSGQTEEKLFF
>TRBD2|TRBJ2-5|once|TRBV27
TGTGCCAGCAGACCCGCCGGGGGGCAAGAGACCCAGTACTTC
CASRPAGGQETQYF
>-|TRBJ2-3|-|TRBV5-4
TGTGCCAGTCGGGTCCAGAGCACAGATACGCAGTATTTT
CASRVQSTDTQYF
>TRBD1|TRBJ1-4|-|TRBV2
TGTGCCAGCAGCCAACAGGGGGTAGAGGGTGAAAAACTGTTTTTT
CASSQQGVEGEKLFF
>-|TRBJ1-1|-|TRBV18
TGTGCCAGCTCACCGATTGGCAGGATGAACACTGAAGCTTTCTTT
CASSPIGRMNTEAFF
>-|TRBJ1-5|-|TRBV7-2
TGTGCCAGCAGCTTTAAGTCGGGGGAAAATCAGCCCCAGCATTTT
CASSFKSGENQPQHF
>TRBD1|TRBJ2-3|-|TRBV2
TGTGCCAGCTGGAGGACAGGGGAGTATGATACGCAGTATTTT
CASWRTGEYDTQYF
>TRBD2|TRBJ2-1|-|TRBV5-1
TGCGCCAGCAGCTTGGAAGGTGCTAGCGGGGGCCTCTACAATGAGCAGTTCTTC
CASSLEGASGGLYNEQFF
>TRBD1|TRBJ1-2|few|TRBV9
TGTGCCAGCAGCGTACAGGGGACAGCTAACTATGGCTACACCTTC
CASSVQGTANYGYTF
>TRBD1|TRBJ1-2|-|TRBV9
TGTGCCAGCAGCGTAGTCGCGGCCGGAAAACAGGGGGTTTATGGCTACACCTTC
CASSVVAAGKQGVYGYTF
>-|TRBJ1-2|-|TRBV11-2
TGTGCCAGCAGCTCACCGGGACTCCAAGCTAACTATGGCTACACCTTC
CASSSPGLQANYGYTF
>TRBD2|TRBJ2-1|-|TRBV15
TGTGCCACCAGCAGGTCCGCTGCTAGCGGGGGGATCAATGAGCAGTTCTTC
CATSRSAASGGINEQFF
>-|TRBJ2-1|-|TRBV7-3
TGTGCCAGCAGCTTAATGGGGCAGGGCAGCTACAATGAGCAGTTCTTC
CASSLMGQGSYNEQFF
>-|TRBJ2-3|-|TRBV5-1
TGCGCCAGCAGCTCCGGGACATCCGCACGGGATACGCAGTATTTT
CASSSGTSARDTQYF
>-|TRBJ1-3|few|TRBV30
TGTGCCTGGAGTGTACGGTCGCCTAGCTCTGGAAACACCATATATTTT
CAWSVRSPSSGNTIYF
>TRBD1|TRBJ1-2|-|TRBV5-8
TGTGCCAGCAGCGTGGGACAGGAGAGGGGCTACACCTTC
CASSVGQERGYTF
>-|TRBJ2-7|once|TRBV29-1
TGCAGCGTTTTAGGGGCAGGGGCCTACGAGCAGTACTTC
CSVLGAGAYEQYF
>-|TRBJ1-1|-|TRBV18
TGTGCCAGCTCTTCAGGTTGGGAGGTGCTGAACACTGAAGCTTTCTTT
CASSSGWEVLNTEAFF
>-|TRBJ2-1|-|TRBV5-6
TGTGCCAGCAGCTTTAGTCAGGGCTACAATGAGCAGTTCTTC
CASSFSQGYNEQFF
>-|TRBJ2-5|-|TRBV2
TGTGCCAGCAGGCTCGGGGAGACCCAGTACTTC
CASRLGETQYF
>-|TRBJ2-5|-|TRBV13
TGTGCCAGCAGCTCCGAAGAGACCCAGTACTTC
CASSSEETQYF
>-|TRBJ2-7|-|TRBV18
TGTGCCAGCTCACCACCTAGAGGCCCATCTGGAGAGCAGTACTTC
CASSPPRGPSGEQYF
>-|TRBJ1-1|-|TRBV7-3
TGTGCCAGCAGCTTGGGGCGGGGAGAGAACACTGAAGCTTTCTTT
CASSLGRGENTEAFF
>-|TRBJ1-1|-|TRBV15
TGTGCCACCAGCAGAGTACCCGGGGGTCCTGAAGCTTTCTTT
CATSRVPGGPEAFF
>-|TRBJ2-3|once|TRBV19
TGTGCCAGTAGTCAGGGGGACTCCCCCGCCCGGACGCAGTATTTT
CASSQGDSPARTQYF
>TRBD2|TRBJ2-1|-|TRBV5-1
TGCGCCAGCAGCTTCCTAGCGGGGGCGCCACGCTCCTACAATGAGCAGTTCTTC
CASSFLAGAPRSYNEQFF
>-|TRBJ1-5|once|TRBV2
TGTGCCAGCAGAGGGGCCCCAGAAATCAATCAGCCCCAGCATTTT
CASRGAPEINQPQHF
>TRBD1|TRBJ2-2|-|TRBV19
TGTGCCAGTAGTATGATGGTCTGGGACAGGGGGCGAACCGGGGAGCTGTTTTTT
CASSMMVWDRGRTGELFF